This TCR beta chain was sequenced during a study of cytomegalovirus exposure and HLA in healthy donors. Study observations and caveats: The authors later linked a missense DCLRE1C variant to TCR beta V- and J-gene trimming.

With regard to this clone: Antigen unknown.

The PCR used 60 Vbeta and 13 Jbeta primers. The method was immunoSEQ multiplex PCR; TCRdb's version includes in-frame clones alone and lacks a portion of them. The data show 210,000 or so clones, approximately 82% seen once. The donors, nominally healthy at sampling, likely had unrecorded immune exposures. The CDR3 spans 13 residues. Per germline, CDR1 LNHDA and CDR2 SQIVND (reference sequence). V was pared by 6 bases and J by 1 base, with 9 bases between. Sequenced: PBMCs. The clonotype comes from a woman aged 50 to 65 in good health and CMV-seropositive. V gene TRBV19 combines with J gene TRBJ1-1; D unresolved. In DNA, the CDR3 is TGTGCCAGTAGCATTCAAGCGAACACTGAAGCTTTCTTT. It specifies CASSIQANTEAFF.